This is a list of T cell receptor beta chains from one sample in a study of cytomegalovirus exposure and HLA in healthy donors. The protocol was immunoSEQ multiplex PCR, while the TCRdb copy is restricted to in-frame clones and leaves out a portion. The table records some 120,000 clones, around 77% of them present only once. The sequencing sample was made of PBMCs. These receptors came from a middle-aged woman in good health and CMV-seropositive. The CDR3 runs from the conserved cysteine through the conserved F or W. D genes are given only for firm matches. Where a row states a size, it is once, few, many or the class of an expanded clone; other rows omit it.

j_call	d_call	v_call	clone_size	cdr3_nt	cdr3_aa
TRBJ1-2	.	TRBV6-1	.	TGTGCCAGCAGTACTTCCGGGATTGCCCACTATGGCTACACCTTC	CASSTSGIAHYGYTF
TRBJ2-1	.	TRBV9	.	TGTGCCAGCAGCGCGACTTGGATCTCCTACAATGAGCAGTTCTTC	CASSATWISYNEQFF
TRBJ1-1	.	TRBV7-8	few	TGTGCCAGCAGCTTACACGGGAACACTGAAGCTTTCTTT	CASSLHGNTEAFF
TRBJ1-2	.	TRBV10-3	.	TGTGCCATCAGTGAGTCGTTAGTTAACTATGGCTACACCTTC	CAISESLVNYGYTF
TRBJ1-1	TRBD1	TRBV11-2	.	TGTGCCAGCAAAACCTACAGGGGTAGCGGCACTGAAGCTTTCTTT	CASKTYRGSGTEAFF
TRBJ2-1	.	TRBV5-1	.	TGCGCCAGCAGCTTTTTGGACTCCCAAGTGGATGAGCAGTTCTTC	CASSFLDSQVDEQFF
TRBJ1-2	.	TRBV18	.	TGTGCCAGCTCACCACCAATCAGGTCAACGGCGGGTGGCTACACCTTC	CASSPPIRSTAGGYTF
TRBJ1-1	TRBD1	TRBV5-1	.	TGCGCCAGCAGCTTGGGACAGGGGAGTGAAGCTTTCTTT	CASSLGQGSEAFF
TRBJ1-2	TRBD1	TRBV18	.	TGTGCCAGCTCACTCGGACAGGGAGCTAACTATGGCTACACCTTC	CASSLGQGANYGYTF
TRBJ1-2	TRBD1	TRBV28	.	TGTGCCAGCAGCCATGGGACAGGGAAAGGCTACACCTTC	CASSHGTGKGYTF
TRBJ2-1	.	TRBV7-6	.	TGTGCCAGCAGCCAACAGAGCGGAGGAGCCTACAATGAGCAGTTCTTC	CASSQQSGGAYNEQFF
TRBJ2-7	.	TRBV25-1	.	TGTGCCAGCAGTGAATCCTCAGGGGTCTCCTACGAGCAGTACTTC	CASSESSGVSYEQYF
TRBJ2-7	TRBD1	TRBV7-3	.	TGTGCCAGCAGCTTAAACCCAGGGGGCTACGAGCAGTACTTC	CASSLNPGGYEQYF
TRBJ2-7	TRBD1	TRBV6-1	.	TGTGCCAGCACCCCGGACAGGGACTACGAGCAGTACTTC	CASTPDRDYEQYF
TRBJ2-3	TRBD2	TRBV6-5	.	TGTGCCAGCAGTTACTCCCGCGGGAGAGCAACAGATACGCAGTATTTT	CASSYSRGRATDTQYF
TRBJ2-2	TRBD2	TRBV28	.	TGTGCCAGCATAGGCGGGAGGGCGAACACCGGGGAGCTGTTTTTT	CASIGGRANTGELFF
TRBJ2-2	TRBD1	TRBV19	.	TGTGCCACCCGGACAGGGGGCACCGGGGAGCTGTTTTTT	CATRTGGTGELFF
TRBJ1-3	TRBD1	TRBV18	many	TGTGCCAGCTCACCGCGGGACAGGGGACATAACACCATATATTTT	CASSPRDRGHNTIYF
TRBJ2-5	.	TRBV5-4	few	TGTGCCAGCAGCTTCGGCGGGCAGACCCAGTACTTC	CASSFGGQTQYF
TRBJ1-1	.	TRBV5-1	.	TGCGCCAGCAGCTTGGGAGGGAGGAACACTGAAGCTTTCTTT	CASSLGGRNTEAFF
TRBJ2-7	.	TRBV7-9	.	TGTGCCAGCAGCCGGCAGGGGAATGAGCAGTACTTC	CASSRQGNEQYF
TRBJ1-5	.	TRBV6-1	few	TGTGCCAGCATCCCACACCCAGGTAGCAATCAGCCCCAGCATTTT	CASIPHPGSNQPQHF
TRBJ2-2	.	TRBV28	.	TGTGCCAGCAGTTACACAAATACCGGGGAGCTGTTTTTT	CASSYTNTGELFF
TRBJ1-5	.	TRBV7-3	.	TGTGCCAGCAGCCCACAGGGAGTGAGCAATCAGCCCCAGCATTTT	CASSPQGVSNQPQHF
TRBJ1-1	TRBD1	TRBV5-1	few	TGCGCCAGCAGCCGACAGGGACCCCCGAACACTGAAGCTTTCTTT	CASSRQGPPNTEAFF
TRBJ2-5	.	TRBV5-1	.	TGCGCCAGCAGCTTTCCGTCAGCTCAGGGTTCCCAGTACTTC	CASSFPSAQGSQYF
TRBJ2-1	.	TRBV21-1	.	TGTGCCAGCAGCAAATTTAAAGGGACAGGGAAGTTCTTC	CASSKFKGTGKFF
TRBJ2-2	.	TRBV5-6	.	TGTGCCAGCAGCCCCGCGGGGGCCCGGGGCAGTACCGGGGAGCTGTTTTTT	CASSPAGARGSTGELFF
TRBJ2-3	.	TRBV6-9	.	TGTGCCAGCAGCCAGACTATTTACACAGATACGCAGTATTTT	CASSQTIYTDTQYF
TRBJ2-7	.	TRBV28	.	TGTGCCAGCAGTTTGTTCCGGGCCCAAGGGGGCTACGAGCAGTACTTC	CASSLFRAQGGYEQYF
TRBJ1-1	.	TRBV7-8	.	TGTGCCAGCAGCGGAGGCGGGGTGACCCTGAACACTGAAGCTTTCTTT	CASSGGGVTLNTEAFF
TRBJ2-1	TRBD1	TRBV29-1	few	TGCAGCGTTCGATCCGGGACAGCGACCTACAATGAGCAGTTCTTC	CSVRSGTATYNEQFF
TRBJ2-6	.	TRBV7-2	once	TGTGCCAGCAGCGCAGGGGCAGGGTTTTCTGGGGCCAACGTCCTGACTTTC	CASSAGAGFSGANVLTF
TRBJ1-5	.	TRBV6-1	.	TGTGCCAGCAGTGGCGGAGTCAATCAGCCCCAGCATTTT	CASSGGVNQPQHF